The count of the clone carrying this TCR beta chain is one. Its target is unknown. The entry originates in a study of cytomegalovirus exposure and HLA in healthy donors. Overall study: The Caucasian-associated ancestry cluster held around 76% of more than 350 genotyped donors. Study-wide results and limits: A missense DCLRE1C variant was associated with V- and J-gene trimming of TCR beta chains in a later analysis, and an independent cohort replicated the association.

The CDR3 sequence is 12 residues long. V was shortened by 3 bases and J by 4 bases, with 9 bases between the two germline ends. Germline assignment: CDR1 SQVTM and CDR2 ANQGSEA. The primer mix had 60 Vbeta and 13 Jbeta primers. Repertoires were generated with immunoSEQ multiplex PCR, while TCRdb's copy carries only in-frame clones and drops some. There are about 60,000 clones in the sample; approximately 80% occur only once, and less than 3% lies in the top ten. These donors counted as nominally healthy when sampled, but unrecorded immune exposures were likely. The sample taken for sequencing was PBMCs. The chain joins TRBV29-1 to TRBJ1-1; D is unclear. The receptor was derived from a female donor in good health and CMV-seronegative. CDR3 in amino acids: CSVDPGGTEAFF. The CDR3 DNA reads as TGCAGCGTTGATCCGGGTGGCACTGAAGCTTTCTTT.